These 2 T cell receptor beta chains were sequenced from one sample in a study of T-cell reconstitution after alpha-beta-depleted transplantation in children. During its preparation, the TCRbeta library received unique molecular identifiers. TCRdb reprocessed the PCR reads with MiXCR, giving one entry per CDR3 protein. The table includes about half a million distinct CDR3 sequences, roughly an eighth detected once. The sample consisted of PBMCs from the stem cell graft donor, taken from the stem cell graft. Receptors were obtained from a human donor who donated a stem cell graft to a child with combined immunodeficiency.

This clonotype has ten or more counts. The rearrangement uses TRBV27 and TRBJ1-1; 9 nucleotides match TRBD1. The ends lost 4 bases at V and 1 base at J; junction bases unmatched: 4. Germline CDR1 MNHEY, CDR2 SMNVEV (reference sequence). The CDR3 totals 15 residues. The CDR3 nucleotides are TGTGCCAGCAGTTGGGACAGGGTTGGGAACACTGAAGCTTTCTTT. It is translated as CASSWDRVGNTEAFF.

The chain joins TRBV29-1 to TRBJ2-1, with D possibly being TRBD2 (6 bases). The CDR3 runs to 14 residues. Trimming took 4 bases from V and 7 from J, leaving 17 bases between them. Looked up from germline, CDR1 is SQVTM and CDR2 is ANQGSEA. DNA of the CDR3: TGCAGCGTTGGGTGGGCAGGAGGGAGGAATGAGCAGTTCTTC. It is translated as CSVGWAGGRNEQFF.